The 32 T cell receptor beta chains below were found in one sample sequenced in a study of T cell changes during pregnancy in multiple sclerosis. Only in-frame clones appear in the TCRdb table, and some are missing; sequencing was by immunoSEQ multiplex PCR. The sample contains roughly 110,000 clones, approximately 90% of which appear only once. This material consisted of peripheral blood, taken in the third trimester of pregnancy. The receptors were sampled from a female donor with multiple sclerosis, enrolled in a pregnancy study.

The chain combines TRBV5-1 with TRBJ2-5; 9 nucleotides line up with TRBD2. This CDR3 comprises 15 residues. The junction had 5 bases not matched to a gene; V was cut back by 0 bases and J by 5 bases. CDR1 and CDR2 from the germline V gene are SGHRS and YFSETQ. Here the CDR3 DNA reads TGCGCCAGCAGCTTGGGACTAGCGGTAAGGGAGACCCAGTACTTC. This encodes CASSLGLAVRETQYF.

The rearrangement uses TRBV5-1 and TRBJ1-1; D remains ambiguous. This CDR3 has 14 residues. CDR1 is SGHRS, CDR2 YFSETQ, per germline. The ends were cut back, 2 bases at V and 0 bases at J, with 8 bases in the middle. The CDR3 DNA reads as TGCGCCAGCAGCTTATCAGCGTTGAACACTGAAGCTTTCTTT. It specifies CASSLSALNTEAFF.

The V call is TRBV10-3, the J call TRBJ2-1, with D possibly TRBD1 on 6 matching bases. Between the trimmed V and J ends, which lost 10 bases and 3 bases, there was a span of 16 bases. The V gene's germline CDR1 is ENHRY and CDR2 SYGVKD. The CDR3 consists of 14 residues. In nucleotides, the CDR3 is TGTGCCACGGGACCTAGAGGGGGCTACAATGAGCAGTTCTTC. This codes for CATGPRGGYNEQFF.

The chain is built from TRBV2 and TRBJ1-5; TRBD1 might be the D (5 bases). CDR3 length: 14 residues. CDR1 is SNHLY, CDR2 FYNNEI, per germline. V dropped 6 bases and J dropped 5 bases, with 14 bases sitting between them. Here the CDR3 reads CASRKGGADQPQHF. The CDR3, as DNA: TGTGCCAGCAGGAAGGGAGGGGCGGATCAGCCCCAGCATTTT.

This chain joins TRBV6-5 and TRBJ1-5; a possible D gene is TRBD1 (6 bases). The CDR3 has 13 residues. Germline assignment: CDR1 MNHEY and CDR2 SVGAGI. V shed 6 bases and J shed 11 bases, with 17 bases lying between them. The CDR3 nucleotides are TGTGCCAGCAGCCCCGGCATCAGGGGCACCCAGCATTTT. Amino acid sequence: CASSPGIRGTQHF.

The genes are TRBV19 and TRBJ2-3; 8 nucleotides agree with TRBD1. V lost 4 bases, J lost 6 bases, and 9 bases stayed unmatched. The CDR3 loop spans 15 amino acids. CDR1 and CDR2 (germline): LNHDA, SQIVND (reference sequence). CDR3 sequence (DNA): TGTGCCAGTAGTACCGTCCAGGGGGCACCTGATACGCAGTATTTT. Encoded protein: CASSTVQGAPDTQYF.

The chain couples TRBV11-1 to TRBJ2-5; the match to TRBD2 covers 9 bases. Unmatched junction bases numbered 8, after V lost 4 bases and J lost 5 bases. From germline, CDR1 is SGHAT and CDR2 FQDESV (reference sequence). This CDR3 has 15 amino acids. DNA of the CDR3: TGTGCCAGCAGCTCACCGGGACTAGCAAAGGAGACCCAGTACTTC. This encodes CASSSPGLAKETQYF.

The genes are TRBV27 and TRBJ2-3; a possible D gene is TRBD2 (5 bases). V was pared by 6 bases and J by 4 bases, with 17 bases between. Germline V gene sequence: CDR1 MNHEY, CDR2 SMNVEV (reference sequence). There are 15 residues in the CDR3. The CDR3 DNA is TGTGCCAGCAGCACCCTCGACTGGAGGTCAGATACGCAGTATTTT. It yields the protein CASSTLDWRSDTQYF.

This chain's CDR3 is CASSLSMAGHNSPLHF. The CDR3 nucleotides are TGTGCCAGCAGTTTATCGATGGCAGGGCATAATTCACCCCTCCACTTT. This chain uses TRBV27 with TRBJ1-6, with a weak D call TRBD1 (5 bases). Germline V lookup: CDR1 MNHEY, CDR2 SMNVEV (reference sequence). V was clipped by 0 bases and J by 5 bases, with 11 bases between them. The CDR3 is made up of 16 amino acids.

The chain has TRBV27 and TRBJ2-1; 12 bases map to TRBD2. The CDR3 runs to 14 residues. Per the germline V gene, CDR1 is MNHEY and CDR2 is SMNVEV (reference sequence). Trimming at V came to 8 bases and at J to 9 bases, leaving 8 bases not matched to a gene. For the CDR3, the DNA is TGTGCCAGCGTAGGACTAGCGGGATTTCCTGAGCAGTTCTTC. Translated, it gives CASVGLAGFPEQFF.

This clone was detected a few times. J is TRBJ1-2 and V is TRBV7-9, with a possible D match to TRBD1 (5 bases). Germline values: CDR1 SEHNR, CDR2 FQNEAQ (reference sequence). With 5 bases removed from V and 7 bases from J, the gap between germline ends came to 20 bases. The CDR3 length is 15 residues. CDR3 sequence reads: CASSPFGGESSGYTF. Written as DNA, the CDR3 is TGTGCCAGCAGCCCCTTTGGGGGGGAAAGTAGTGGCTACACCTTC.

This chain uses TRBV6-6 with TRBJ2-1; 8 bases are shared with TRBD2. Per germline, CDR1 MNHNY and CDR2 SVGAGI (reference sequence). The CDR3 runs 14 residues. V was clipped by 6 bases and J by 3 bases; unmatched bases: 4. CDR3 DNA sequence: TGTGCCAGCAGGGTGGCGGGAGGCTACAATGAGCAGTTCTTC. Encoded protein: CASRVAGGYNEQFF.

This sequence joins TRBV5-6 and TRBJ2-5; 13 bases fit TRBD2. J lost 5 bases, V lost 4 bases, and 8 bases had no gene match. The CDR3 totals 16 residues. Germline-derived CDR1 and CDR2 are SGHDT and YYEEEE. CDR3 in DNA: TGTGCCAGCAGCGGCACTAGCGGGGGGGCCCGGGAGACCCAGTACTTC. As protein: CASSGTSGGARETQYF.

This clone is a singleton in its sample. The genes are TRBV4-2 and TRBJ2-5; D possibly corresponds to TRBD2 (5 bases). V was pared by 8 bases and J by 1 base, with 11 bases between. The CDR3 sequence is 13 residues long. Germline CDR1 reads LGHNA; CDR2 reads YNFKEQ. The CDR3 reads CASGLAGQETQYF. The CDR3 DNA follows: TGTGCCAGCGGGCTGGCGGGCCAAGAGACCCAGTACTTC.

This chain connects TRBV5-1 to TRBJ2-1; D is perhaps TRBD2 (7 bases). The V end lost 0 bases, the J end lost 7 bases, and 17 bases lay between the germline ends. From germline, CDR1 is SGHRS and CDR2 YFSETQ. The CDR3 runs 16 residues. CDR3 residues: CASSLGDGGRSNEQFF. CDR3 nucleotides: TGCGCCAGCAGCTTGGGGGACGGGGGGCGGTCGAATGAGCAGTTCTTC. Complete variable domain (other parts from reference TRBV5-1 and TRBJ2-1): KAGVTQTPRYLIKTRGQQVTLSCSPISGHRSVSWYQQTPGQGLQFLFEYFSETQRNKGNFPGRFSGRQFSNSRSEMNVSTLELGDSALYLCASSLGDGGRSNEQFFGPGTRLTVL.

This chain joins TRBV4-2 and TRBJ2-5, with 12 bases identical to TRBD2. Per the germline V gene, CDR1 is LGHNA and CDR2 is YNFKEQ. The CDR3 runs 17 residues. With 0 bases clipped from V and 4 bases from J, the junction kept 6 bases outside the gene matches. The CDR3 region is CASSQEASGGVGETQYF. The CDR3 DNA reads as TGTGCCAGCAGCCAAGAGGCTAGCGGGGGGGTGGGAGAGACCCAGTACTTC.

The chain recombines TRBV5-1 with TRBJ2-1; 8 nucleotides agree with TRBD1. The length of the CDR3 is 13 residues. The germline V gene has CDR1 SGHRS and CDR2 YFSETQ. Trimming removed 4 bases from V and 6 bases from J; junction bases left unmatched: 3. CDR3 in DNA: TGCGCCAGCAGCCTCGGGACAGGCAATGAGCAGTTCTTC. This gives the protein CASSLGTGNEQFF.

The V call is TRBV10-3, the J call TRBJ2-7; TRBD1 might be the D (6 bases). With 4 bases removed from V and 2 bases from J, the gap between germline ends came to 12 bases. The CDR3 loop spans 14 amino acids. From germline, CDR1 is ENHRY and CDR2 SYGVKD. The CDR3 loop reads CAISVGTPTYEQYF. The CDR3, as DNA: TGTGCCATCAGTGTCGGGACACCCACCTACGAGCAGTACTTC.

V usage is TRBV7-2 and J usage is TRBJ1-4; D ambiguous. Trimming pared 5 bases from V and 3 bases from J, leaving 16 bases between. There are 16 residues in the CDR3. Per germline, CDR1 SGHTA and CDR2 FQGNSA. The CDR3 sequence: CASSPPRVTANEKLFF. The CDR3, as DNA: TGTGCCAGCAGCCCCCCCCGGGTCACGGCTAATGAAAAACTGTTTTTT.

The V gene is TRBV4-2, the J gene TRBJ2-3; 12 nucleotides align to TRBD2. The CDR3 has 16 amino acids. Germline V gene sequence: CDR1 LGHNA, CDR2 YNFKEQ. Trimming at V came to 4 bases and at J to 6 bases, leaving 8 bases not matched to a gene. CDR3 protein: CASSRKTSGSVDTQYF. CDR3 in DNA: TGTGCCAGCAGCCGAAAGACTAGCGGGAGCGTCGATACGCAGTATTTT.

This chain uses TRBV11-3 with TRBJ2-3, with D perhaps matching TRBD2 (5 bases). The V and J ends lost 4 bases and 1 base respectively, with 21 bases between them. The CDR3 is 18 amino acids. CDR1 and CDR2 (germline): SGHNT, YENEEA. CDR3 in amino acids: CASSSRPPTNRGTDTQYF. CDR3 nucleotide sequence: TGTGCCAGCAGCTCCCGACCCCCGACTAATCGGGGCACAGATACGCAGTATTTT. Drawing the rest from reference TRBV11-3 and TRBJ2-3, the complete variable domain is EAGVVQSPRYKIIEKKQPVAFWCNPISGHNTLYWYLQNLGQGPELLIRYENEEAVDDSQLPKDRFSAERLKGVDSTLKIQPAELGDSAVYLCASSSRPPTNRGTDTQYFGPGTRLTVL.

This clone came up once. This sequence joins TRBV5-4 and TRBJ2-7; 16 bases agree with TRBD2. V lost 4 bases and J lost 4; bases outside the gene matches: 8. The CDR3 is 17 amino acids. The germline V gene encodes CDR1 SGHNT and CDR2 YYREEE (reference sequence). CDR3 loop: CASSPKGLAGGPYEQYF. The DNA for the CDR3 is TGTGCCAGCAGCCCAAAGGGACTAGCGGGAGGGCCGTACGAGCAGTACTTC.

The V and J genes are TRBV5-6 and TRBJ1-5; 7 bases are a match to TRBD1. The germline V gene has CDR1 SGHDT and CDR2 YYEEEE. CDR3 size: 16 residues. Trimming at V came to 4 bases and at J to 0 bases, leaving 7 bases not matched to a gene. The CDR3 loop is CASSPGTGASNQPQHF. The CDR3 DNA sequence: TGTGCCAGCAGCCCGGGCACAGGGGCTAGCAATCAGCCCCAGCATTTT.

The CDR3 bases are TGTGCCAGTAGTATGGTTGGGGCGGTGGGTGAGCAGTTCTTC. This translates into CASSMVGAVGEQFF. This rearrangement joins TRBV19 to TRBJ2-1, with D possibly matching TRBD1 (5 bases). The CDR3 consists of 14 residues. CDR1 is LNHDA, CDR2 SQIVND, per germline (reference sequence). Trimming shortened V by 3 bases and J by 9 bases, and 15 bases separated the two germline ends.

The chain has TRBV12-5 and TRBJ2-7; TRBD1 matches 8 bases. Germline V gene data show CDR1 as LGHNT and CDR2 as FRNRAP. CDR3 size: 15 residues. The junction had 7 bases not matched to a gene; V was cut back by 1 base and J by 5 bases. CDR3 protein: CASGLGTGTVHEQYF. The DNA for the CDR3 is TGTGCTAGTGGTTTGGGGACAGGGACGGTCCACGAGCAGTACTTC. Full variable domain (outside the CDR3, taken from reference TRBV12-5 and TRBJ2-7): DARVTQTPRHKVTEMGQEVTMRCQPILGHNTVFWYRQTMMQGLELLAYFRNRAPLDDSGMPKDRFSAEMPDATLATLKIQPSEPRDSAVYFCASGLGTGTVHEQYFGPGTRLTVT.

This chain connects TRBV30 to TRBJ1-1; TRBD1 agrees at 7 bases. CDR3 size: 13 residues. Per germline, CDR1 GTSNPN and CDR2 SVGIG (reference sequence). V gave up 0 bases and J gave up 7 bases; unmatched junction bases: 5. Written as DNA, the CDR3 is TGTGCCTGGAGTGTTGACAGGGATATTGAAGCTTTCTTT. It yields the protein CAWSVDRDIEAFF.

V and J are TRBV7-2 and TRBJ2-1, with D possibly being TRBD2 (7 bases). CDR1 and CDR2 from the germline V gene are SGHTA and FQGNSA. This CDR3 is built from 15 residues. Trimming pared 6 bases from V and 2 bases from J, leaving 14 bases between. DNA for the CDR3: TGTGCCAGCAGGAACCCGGGGGGCCCCTACAATGAGCAGTTCTTC. Translation gives CASRNPGGPYNEQFF.

The V gene is TRBV7-9, the J gene TRBJ2-5, with 7 nucleotides matching TRBD2. V was clipped by 7 bases and J by 3 bases; unmatched bases: 14. CDR3 size: 16 residues. Germline V gives CDR1 SEHNR, CDR2 FQNEAQ (reference sequence). The CDR3: CASTQAGVGKEETQYF. The CDR3 coding sequence is TGTGCCAGCACCCAGGCGGGGGTAGGAAAAGAAGAGACCCAGTACTTC.

This sequence joins TRBV19 and TRBJ2-2; possibly TRBD1 for D (6 bases). The CDR3 totals 15 residues. With 5 bases removed from V and 1 base from J, the gap between germline ends came to 11 bases. Germline V gene sequence: CDR1 LNHDA, CDR2 SQIVND (reference sequence). The CDR3 region is CASSPQTGNTGELFF. CDR3 DNA: TGTGCCAGTAGTCCGCAGACAGGGAACACCGGGGAGCTGTTTTTT.

Turning to this clone: Other DNA sequences in this specimen translate into the identical CDR3. J is TRBJ2-2 and V is TRBV9, with D uncertain. The V gene lost 2 bases and the J gene lost 3 bases, with 5 bases spanning the gap. This CDR3 has 13 amino acids. Germline V gene data show CDR1 as SGDLS and CDR2 as YYNGEE. CDR3: CASSVSDTGELFF. The CDR3 DNA follows: TGTGCCAGCAGCGTTTCAGACACCGGGGAGCTGTTTTTT.

V usage is TRBV2 and J usage is TRBJ2-2; D call uncertain. Deletions cut 4 bases from V and 1 base from J, with 10 bases between. Germline CDR1 is SNHLY and CDR2 is FYNNEI. The CDR3 runs to 15 residues. Written as DNA, the CDR3 is TGTGCCAGCAGTGTAAATCCAGGGAACACCGGGGAGCTGTTTTTT. It yields the protein CASSVNPGNTGELFF.

V usage is TRBV4-1 and J usage is TRBJ2-7; 11 positions agree with TRBD2. The V gene's germline CDR1 is MGHRA and CDR2 YSYEKL. The CDR3 spans 16 residues. The ends lost 4 bases at V and 3 bases at J; junction bases unmatched: 8. The CDR3 region has the DNA TGCGCCAGCAGCCCCCAGGGACTAGCGGACCACTACGAGCAGTACTTC. Translated: CASSPQGLADHYEQYF.